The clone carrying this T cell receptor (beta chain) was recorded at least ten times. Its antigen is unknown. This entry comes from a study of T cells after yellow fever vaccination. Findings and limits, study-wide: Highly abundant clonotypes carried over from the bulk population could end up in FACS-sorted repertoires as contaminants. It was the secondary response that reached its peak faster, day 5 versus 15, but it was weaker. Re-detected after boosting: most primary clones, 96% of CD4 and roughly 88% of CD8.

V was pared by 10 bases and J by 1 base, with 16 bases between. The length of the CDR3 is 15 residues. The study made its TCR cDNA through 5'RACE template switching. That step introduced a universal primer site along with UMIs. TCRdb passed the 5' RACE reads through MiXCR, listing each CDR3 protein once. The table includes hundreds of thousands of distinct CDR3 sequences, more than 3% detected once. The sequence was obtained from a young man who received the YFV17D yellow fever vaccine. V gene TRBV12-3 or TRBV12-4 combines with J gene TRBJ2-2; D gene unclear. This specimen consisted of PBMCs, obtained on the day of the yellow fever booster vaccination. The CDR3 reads CATTRWGMNTGELFF. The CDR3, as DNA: TGTGCCACCACTCGGTGGGGAATGAACACCGGGGAGCTGTTTTTT.